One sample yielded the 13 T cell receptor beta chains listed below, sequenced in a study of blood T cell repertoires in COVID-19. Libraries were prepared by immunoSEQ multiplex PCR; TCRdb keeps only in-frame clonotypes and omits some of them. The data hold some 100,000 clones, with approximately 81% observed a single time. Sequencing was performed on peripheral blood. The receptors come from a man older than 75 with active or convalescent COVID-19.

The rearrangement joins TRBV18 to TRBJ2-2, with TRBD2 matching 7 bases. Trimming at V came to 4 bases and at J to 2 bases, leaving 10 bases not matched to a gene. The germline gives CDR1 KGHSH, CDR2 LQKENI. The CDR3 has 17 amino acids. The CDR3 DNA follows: TGTGCCAGCTCACTCCTTACGACTAGCCGTAACACCGGGGAGCTGTTTTTT. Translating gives CASSLLTTSRNTGELFF.

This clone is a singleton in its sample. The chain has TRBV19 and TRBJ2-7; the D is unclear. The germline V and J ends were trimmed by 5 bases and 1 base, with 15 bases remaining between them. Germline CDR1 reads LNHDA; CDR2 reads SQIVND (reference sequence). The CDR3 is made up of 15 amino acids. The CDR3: CASSVSSSLSYEQYF. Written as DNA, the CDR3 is TGTGCCAGTAGTGTCAGCTCTAGTCTGTCCTACGAGCAGTACTTC.

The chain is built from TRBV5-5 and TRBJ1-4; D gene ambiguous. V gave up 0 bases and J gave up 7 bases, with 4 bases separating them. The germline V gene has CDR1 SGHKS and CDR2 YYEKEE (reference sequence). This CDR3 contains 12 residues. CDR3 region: CASSLVSEKLFF. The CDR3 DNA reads TGTGCCAGCAGCTTGGTCAGTGAAAAACTGTTTTTT. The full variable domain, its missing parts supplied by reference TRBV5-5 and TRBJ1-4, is DAGVTQSPTHLIKTRGQQVTLRCSPISGHKSVSWYQQVLGQGPQFIFQYYEKEERGRGNFPDRFSARQFPNYSSELNVNALLLGDSALYLCASSLVSEKLFFGSGTQLSVL.

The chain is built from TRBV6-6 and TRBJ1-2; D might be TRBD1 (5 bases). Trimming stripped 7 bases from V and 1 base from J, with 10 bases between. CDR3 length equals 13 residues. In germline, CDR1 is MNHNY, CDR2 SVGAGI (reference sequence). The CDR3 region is CASTRTFNYGYTF. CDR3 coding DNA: TGTGCCAGCACCCGGACATTTAACTATGGCTACACCTTC.

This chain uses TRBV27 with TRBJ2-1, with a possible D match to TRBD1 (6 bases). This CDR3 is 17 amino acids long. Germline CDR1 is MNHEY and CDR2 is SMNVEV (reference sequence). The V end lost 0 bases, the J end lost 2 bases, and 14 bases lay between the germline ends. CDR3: CASSLSSGTSTYNEQFF. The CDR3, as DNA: TGTGCCAGCAGTTTATCCTCCGGGACAAGTACCTACAATGAGCAGTTCTTC.

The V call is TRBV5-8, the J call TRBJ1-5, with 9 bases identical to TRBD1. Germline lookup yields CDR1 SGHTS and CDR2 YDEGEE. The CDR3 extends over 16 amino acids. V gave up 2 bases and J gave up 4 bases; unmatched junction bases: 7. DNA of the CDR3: TGTGCCAGCAGCTTCCACACCGGGACAGGGAATCAGCCCCAGCATTTT. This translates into CASSFHTGTGNQPQHF.

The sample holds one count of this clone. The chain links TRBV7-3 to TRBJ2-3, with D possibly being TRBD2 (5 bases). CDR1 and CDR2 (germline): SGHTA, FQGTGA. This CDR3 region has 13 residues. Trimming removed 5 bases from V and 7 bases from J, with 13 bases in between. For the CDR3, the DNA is TGTGCCAGCAGCCCAGTGTCGGGGAATACGCAGTATTTT. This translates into CASSPVSGNTQYF. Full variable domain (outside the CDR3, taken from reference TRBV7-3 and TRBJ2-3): GAGVSQTPSNKVTEKGKYVELRCDPISGHTALYWYRQSLGQGPEFLIYFQGTGAADDSGLPNDRFFAVRPEGSVSTLKIQRTERGDSAVYLCASSPVSGNTQYFGPGTRLTVL.

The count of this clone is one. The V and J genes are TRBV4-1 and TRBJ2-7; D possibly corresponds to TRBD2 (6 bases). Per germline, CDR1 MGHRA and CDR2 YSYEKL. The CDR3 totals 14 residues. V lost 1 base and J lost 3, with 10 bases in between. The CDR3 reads CASSQVVGGYEQYF. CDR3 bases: TGCGCCAGCAGCCAAGTGGTGGGGGGCTACGAGCAGTACTTC.

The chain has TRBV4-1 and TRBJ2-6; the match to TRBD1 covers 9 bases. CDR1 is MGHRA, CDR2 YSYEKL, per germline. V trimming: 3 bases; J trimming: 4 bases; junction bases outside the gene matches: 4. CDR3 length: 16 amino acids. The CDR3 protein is CASSQGQGTGANVLTF. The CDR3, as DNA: TGCGCCAGCAGCCAGGGACAGGGAACCGGGGCCAACGTCCTGACTTTC.

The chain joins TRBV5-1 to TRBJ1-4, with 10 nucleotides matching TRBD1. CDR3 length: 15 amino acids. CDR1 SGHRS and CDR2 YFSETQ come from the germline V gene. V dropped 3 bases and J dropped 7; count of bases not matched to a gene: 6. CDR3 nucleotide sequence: TGCGCCAGCAGCTACAGACAGGGGGCTACTGAAAAACTGTTTTTT. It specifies CASSYRQGATEKLFF.

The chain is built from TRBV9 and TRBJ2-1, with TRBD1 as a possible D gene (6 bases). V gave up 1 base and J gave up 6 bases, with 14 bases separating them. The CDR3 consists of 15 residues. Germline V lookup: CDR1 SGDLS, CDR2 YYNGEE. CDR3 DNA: TGTGCCAGCAGCGTACAGGCACAGGGCGGCAATGAGCAGTTCTTC. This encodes CASSVQAQGGNEQFF.

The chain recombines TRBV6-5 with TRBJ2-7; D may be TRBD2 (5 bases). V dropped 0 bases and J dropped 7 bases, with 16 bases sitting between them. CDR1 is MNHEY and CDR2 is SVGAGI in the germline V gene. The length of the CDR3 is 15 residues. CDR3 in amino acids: CASSYSTIFLGEQYF. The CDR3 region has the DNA TGTGCCAGCAGTTACTCGACTATCTTCTTGGGGGAGCAGTACTTC.

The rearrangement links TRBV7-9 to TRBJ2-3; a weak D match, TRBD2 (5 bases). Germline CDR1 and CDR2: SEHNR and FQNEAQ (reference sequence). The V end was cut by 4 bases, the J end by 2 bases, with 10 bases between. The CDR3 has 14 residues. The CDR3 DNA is TGTGCCAGCAGCTATCGGGAACCCACAGATACGCAGTATTTT. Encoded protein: CASSYREPTDTQYF. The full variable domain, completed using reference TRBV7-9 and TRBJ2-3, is DTGVSQNPRHKITKRGQNVTFRCDPISEHNRLYWYRQTLGQGPEFLTYFQNEAQLEKSRLLSDRFSAERPKGSFSTLEIQRTEQGDSAMYLCASSYREPTDTQYFGPGTRLTVL.